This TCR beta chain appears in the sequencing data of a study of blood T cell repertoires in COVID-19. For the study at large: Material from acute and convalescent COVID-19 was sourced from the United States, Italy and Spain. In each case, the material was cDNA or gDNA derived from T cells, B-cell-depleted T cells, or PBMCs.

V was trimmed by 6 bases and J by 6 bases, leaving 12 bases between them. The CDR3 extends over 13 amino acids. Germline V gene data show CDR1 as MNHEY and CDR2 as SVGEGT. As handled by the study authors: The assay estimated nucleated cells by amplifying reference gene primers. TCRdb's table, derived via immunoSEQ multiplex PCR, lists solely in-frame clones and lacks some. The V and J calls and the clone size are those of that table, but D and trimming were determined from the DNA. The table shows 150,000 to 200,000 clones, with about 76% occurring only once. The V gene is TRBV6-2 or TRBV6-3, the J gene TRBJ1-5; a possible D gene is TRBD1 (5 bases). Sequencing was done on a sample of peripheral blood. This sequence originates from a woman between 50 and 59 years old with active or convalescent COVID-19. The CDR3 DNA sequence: TGTGCCAGCAGCCGACAGCGGGGTCAGCCCCAGCATTTT. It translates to CASSRQRGQPQHF.